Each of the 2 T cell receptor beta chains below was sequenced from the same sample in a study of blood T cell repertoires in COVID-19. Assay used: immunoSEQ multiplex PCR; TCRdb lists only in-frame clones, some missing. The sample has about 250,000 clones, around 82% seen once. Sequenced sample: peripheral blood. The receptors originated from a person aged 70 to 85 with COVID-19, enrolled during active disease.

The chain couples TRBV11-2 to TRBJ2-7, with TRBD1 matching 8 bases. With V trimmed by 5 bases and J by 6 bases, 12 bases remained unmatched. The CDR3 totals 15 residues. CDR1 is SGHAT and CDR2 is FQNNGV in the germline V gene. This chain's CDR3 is CASSLTTGARGEQYF. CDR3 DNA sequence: TGTGCCAGCAGCCTAACGACAGGGGCTAGGGGCGAGCAGTACTTC.

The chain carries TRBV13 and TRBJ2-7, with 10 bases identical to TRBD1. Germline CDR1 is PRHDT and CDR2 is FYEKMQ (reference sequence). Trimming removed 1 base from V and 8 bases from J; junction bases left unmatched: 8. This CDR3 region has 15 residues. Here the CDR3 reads CASSLVGTGVAKQYF. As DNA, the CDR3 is TGTGCCAGCAGCTTAGTCGGGACAGGGGTGGCAAAGCAGTACTTC.